This T cell receptor (beta chain) came from a study of cytomegalovirus exposure and HLA in healthy donors. Study overall: Around 89 million unique TCRs from HLA-typed donors made up an early data release. General study points: CMV serostatus was the sole immune exposure information available. The productive fraction for most TCR beta V segments was about 90% or about 30% in an earlier analysis.

The PCR was carried out with 60 Vbeta primers and 13 Jbeta primers. Produced via immunoSEQ multiplex PCR; TCRdb's table is partial and in-frame only. The sample consists of around 38,000 clones, 66% of them appearing once. Notes on this clone: The antigen remains undetermined.

The material sequenced was PBMCs. This receptor was taken from a man aged 45-60 years in good health and CMV-seropositive.

The CDR3 sequence is CASSLGSWLGELFF. CDR3 DNA: TGTGCCAGCAGCTTAGGTTCGTGGCTCGGGGAGCTGTTTTTT. The V and J genes are TRBV7-6 and TRBJ2-2, with D unresolved. This CDR3 is built from 14 residues. The ends were cut back, 1 base at V and 7 bases at J, with 10 bases in the middle. Germline V gene data show CDR1 as SGHVS and CDR2 as FNYEAQ.